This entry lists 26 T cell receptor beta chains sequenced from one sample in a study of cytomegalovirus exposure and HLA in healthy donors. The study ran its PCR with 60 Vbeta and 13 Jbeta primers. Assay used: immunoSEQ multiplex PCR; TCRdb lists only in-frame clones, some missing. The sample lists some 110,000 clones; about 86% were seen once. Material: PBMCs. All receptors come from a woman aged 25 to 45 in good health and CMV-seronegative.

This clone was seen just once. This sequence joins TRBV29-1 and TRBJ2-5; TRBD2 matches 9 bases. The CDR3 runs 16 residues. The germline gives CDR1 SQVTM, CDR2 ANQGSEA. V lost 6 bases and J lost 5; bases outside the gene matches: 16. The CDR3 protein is CSVGGGAGGPRETQYF. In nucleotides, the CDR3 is TGCAGCGTGGGGGGTGGGGCGGGAGGGCCCCGGGAGACCCAGTACTTC. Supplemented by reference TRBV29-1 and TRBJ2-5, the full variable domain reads SAVISQKPSRDICQRGTSLTIQCQVDSQVTMMFWYRQQPGQSLTLIATANQGSEATYESGFVIDKFPISRPNLTFSTLTVSNMSPEDSSIYLCSVGGGAGGPRETQYFGPGTRLLVL.

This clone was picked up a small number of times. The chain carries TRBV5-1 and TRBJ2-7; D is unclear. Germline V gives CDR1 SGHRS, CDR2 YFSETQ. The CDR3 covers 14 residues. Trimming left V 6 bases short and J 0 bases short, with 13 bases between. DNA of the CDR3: TGCGCCAGCACCCTCCAGGTTAGCTCCTACGAGCAGTACTTC. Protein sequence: CASTLQVSSYEQYF.

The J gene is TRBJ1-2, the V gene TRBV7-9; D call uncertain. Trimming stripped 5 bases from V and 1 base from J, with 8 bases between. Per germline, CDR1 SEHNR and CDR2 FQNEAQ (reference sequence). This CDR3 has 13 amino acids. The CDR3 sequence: CASSLDGNYGYTF. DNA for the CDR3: TGTGCCAGCAGCCTAGACGGTAACTATGGCTACACCTTC.

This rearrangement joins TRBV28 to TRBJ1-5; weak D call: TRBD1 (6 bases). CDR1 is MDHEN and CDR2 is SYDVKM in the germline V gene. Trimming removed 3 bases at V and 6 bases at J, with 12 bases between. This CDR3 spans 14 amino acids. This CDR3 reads CASSFPGGGQPQHF. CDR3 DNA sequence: TGTGCCAGCAGTTTCCCGGGGGGCGGTCAGCCCCAGCATTTT.

CDR3 nucleotide sequence: TGTGCCAGCAGTCCCGGGACTAGCGGGAGTAGAAGCACCGGGGAGCTGTTTTTT. As protein: CASSPGTSGSRSTGELFF. V and J are TRBV27 and TRBJ2-2; 14 nucleotides line up with TRBD2. This CDR3 is 18 amino acids long. Per the germline V gene, CDR1 is MNHEY and CDR2 is SMNVEV (reference sequence). J gave up 4 bases and V 5 bases, and 9 bases lay outside the gene matches.

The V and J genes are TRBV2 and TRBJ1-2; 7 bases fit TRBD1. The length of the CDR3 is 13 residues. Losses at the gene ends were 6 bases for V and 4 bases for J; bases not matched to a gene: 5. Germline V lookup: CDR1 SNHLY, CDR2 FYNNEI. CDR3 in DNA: TGTGCCAGCAGGCAGGGGGAGATCTATGGCTACACCTTC. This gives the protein CASRQGEIYGYTF.

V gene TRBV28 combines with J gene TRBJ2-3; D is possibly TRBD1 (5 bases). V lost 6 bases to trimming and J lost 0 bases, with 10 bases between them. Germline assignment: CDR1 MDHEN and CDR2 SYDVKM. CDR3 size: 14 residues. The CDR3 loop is CASSQQASTDTQYF. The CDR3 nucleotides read TGTGCCAGCAGCCAACAGGCGAGCACAGATACGCAGTATTTT.

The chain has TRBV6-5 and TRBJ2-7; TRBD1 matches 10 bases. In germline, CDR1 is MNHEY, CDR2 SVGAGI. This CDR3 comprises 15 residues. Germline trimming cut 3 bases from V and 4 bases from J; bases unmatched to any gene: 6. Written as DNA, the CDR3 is TGTGCCAGCAGTTATCGGGACAGGGGACGGTACGAGCAGTACTTC. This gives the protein CASSYRDRGRYEQYF.

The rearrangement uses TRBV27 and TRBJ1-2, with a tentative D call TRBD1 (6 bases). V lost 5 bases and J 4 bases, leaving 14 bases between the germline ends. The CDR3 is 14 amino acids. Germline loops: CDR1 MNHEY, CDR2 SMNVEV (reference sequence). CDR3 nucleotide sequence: TGTGCCAGCAGTCCAACGAGGGACACCTATGGCTACACCTTC. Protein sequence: CASSPTRDTYGYTF.

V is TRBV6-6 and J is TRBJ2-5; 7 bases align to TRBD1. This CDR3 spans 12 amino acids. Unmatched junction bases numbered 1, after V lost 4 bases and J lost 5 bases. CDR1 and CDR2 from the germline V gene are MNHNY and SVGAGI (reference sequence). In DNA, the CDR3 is TGTGCCAGCAGTTCACAGGGGGAGACCCAGTACTTC. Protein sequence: CASSSQGETQYF.

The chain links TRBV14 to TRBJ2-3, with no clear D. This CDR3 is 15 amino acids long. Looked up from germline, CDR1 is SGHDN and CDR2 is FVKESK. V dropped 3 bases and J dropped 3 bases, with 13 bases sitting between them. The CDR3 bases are TGTGCCAGCAGCCAGATATTACAAGAAACAGATACGCAGTATTTT. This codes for CASSQILQETDTQYF.

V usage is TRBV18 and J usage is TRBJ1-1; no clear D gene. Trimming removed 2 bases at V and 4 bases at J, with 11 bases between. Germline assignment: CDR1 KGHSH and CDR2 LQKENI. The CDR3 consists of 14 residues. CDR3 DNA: TGTGCCAGCTCACCAAAAGTTGTCGGCACTGAAGCTTTCTTT. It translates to CASSPKVVGTEAFF. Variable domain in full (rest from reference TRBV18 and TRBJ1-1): NAGVMQNPRHLVRRRGQEARLRCSPMKGHSHVYWYRQLPEEGLKFMVYLQKENIIDESGMPKERFSAEFPKEGPSILRIQQVVRGDSAAYFCASSPKVVGTEAFFGQGTRLTVV.

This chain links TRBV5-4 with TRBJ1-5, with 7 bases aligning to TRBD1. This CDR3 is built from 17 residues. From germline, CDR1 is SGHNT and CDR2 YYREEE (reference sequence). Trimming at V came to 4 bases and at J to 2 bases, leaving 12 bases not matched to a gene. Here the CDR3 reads CASSTQGEVGGNQPQHF. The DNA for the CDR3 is TGTGCCAGCAGCACCCAGGGGGAAGTTGGTGGCAATCAGCCCCAGCATTTT.

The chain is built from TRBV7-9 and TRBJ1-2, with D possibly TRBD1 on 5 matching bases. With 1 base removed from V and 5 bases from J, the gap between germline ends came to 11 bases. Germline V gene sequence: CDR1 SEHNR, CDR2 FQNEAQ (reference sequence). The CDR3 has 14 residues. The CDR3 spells CASSLEGTRYGYTF. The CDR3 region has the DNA TGTGCCAGCAGCTTAGAAGGGACTCGTTATGGCTACACCTTC.

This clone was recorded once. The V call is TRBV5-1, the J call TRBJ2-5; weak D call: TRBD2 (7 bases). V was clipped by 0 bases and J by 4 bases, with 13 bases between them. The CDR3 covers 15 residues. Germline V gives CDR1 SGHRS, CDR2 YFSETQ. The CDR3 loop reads CASSLGEGVLETQYF. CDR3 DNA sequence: TGCGCCAGCAGCTTGGGGGAGGGGGTCTTAGAGACCCAGTACTTC.

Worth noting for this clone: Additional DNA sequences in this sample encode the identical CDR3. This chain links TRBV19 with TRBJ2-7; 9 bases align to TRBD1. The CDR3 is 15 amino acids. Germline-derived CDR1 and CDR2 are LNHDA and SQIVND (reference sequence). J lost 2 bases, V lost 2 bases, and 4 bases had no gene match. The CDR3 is CASSIPGQGTYEQYF. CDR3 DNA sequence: TGTGCCAGTAGTATACCGGGACAGGGTACCTACGAGCAGTACTTC.

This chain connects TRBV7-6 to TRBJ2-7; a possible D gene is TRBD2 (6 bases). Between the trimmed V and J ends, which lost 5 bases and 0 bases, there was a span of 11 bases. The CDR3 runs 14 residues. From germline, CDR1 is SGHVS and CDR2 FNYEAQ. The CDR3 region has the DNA TGTGCCAGCAGCCCCCGGGACTCCTCCTACGAGCAGTACTTC. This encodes CASSPRDSSYEQYF. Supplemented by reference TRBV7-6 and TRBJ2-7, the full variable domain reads GAGVSQSPRYKVTKRGQDVALRCDPISGHVSLYWYRQALGQGPEFLTYFNYEAQQDKSGLPNDRFSAERPEGSISTLTIQRTEQRDSAMYRCASSPRDSSYEQYFGPGTRLTVT.

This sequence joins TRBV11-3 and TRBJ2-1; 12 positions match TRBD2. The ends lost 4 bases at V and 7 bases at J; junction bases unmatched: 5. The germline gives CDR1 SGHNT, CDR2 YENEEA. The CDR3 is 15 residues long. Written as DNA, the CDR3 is TGTGCCAGCAGCTCCCTAGCGGGAGGGCCGAATGAGCAGTTCTTC. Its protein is CASSSLAGGPNEQFF. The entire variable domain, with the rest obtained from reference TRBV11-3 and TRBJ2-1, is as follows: EAGVVQSPRYKIIEKKQPVAFWCNPISGHNTLYWYLQNLGQGPELLIRYENEEAVDDSQLPKDRFSAERLKGVDSTLKIQPAELGDSAVYLCASSSLAGGPNEQFFGPGTRLTVL.

This CDR3 reads CAISGWGQVDNEQFF. The CDR3 DNA reads as TGTGCCATCAGTGGATGGGGACAGGTGGACAATGAGCAGTTCTTC. This chain uses TRBV10-3 with TRBJ2-1, with 8 positions matching TRBD1. J was trimmed by 5 bases and V by 4 bases; bases with no gene match: 7. Germline V gene data show CDR1 as ENHRY and CDR2 as SYGVKD. The length of the CDR3 is 15 residues.

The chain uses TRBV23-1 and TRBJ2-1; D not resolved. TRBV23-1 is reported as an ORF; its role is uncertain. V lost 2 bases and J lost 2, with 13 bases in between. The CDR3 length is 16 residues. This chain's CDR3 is CASSQAPGLTYNEQFF. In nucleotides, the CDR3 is TGCGCCAGCAGTCAAGCCCCCGGGTTAACCTACAATGAGCAGTTCTTC.

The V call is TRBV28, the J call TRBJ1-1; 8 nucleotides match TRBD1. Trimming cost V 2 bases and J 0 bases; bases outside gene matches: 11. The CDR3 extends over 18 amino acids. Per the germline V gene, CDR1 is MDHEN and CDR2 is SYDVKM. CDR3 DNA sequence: TGTGCCAGCAGTTTACCCAGGGGGCAGGGGGTAGTGAACACTGAAGCTTTCTTT. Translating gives CASSLPRGQGVVNTEAFF.

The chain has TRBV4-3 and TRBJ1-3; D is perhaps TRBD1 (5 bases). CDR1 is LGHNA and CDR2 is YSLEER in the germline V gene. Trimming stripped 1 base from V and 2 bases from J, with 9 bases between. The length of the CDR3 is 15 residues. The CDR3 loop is CASSQGQGAGNTIYF. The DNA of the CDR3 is TGCGCCAGCAGCCAAGGGCAGGGTGCTGGAAACACCATATATTTT.

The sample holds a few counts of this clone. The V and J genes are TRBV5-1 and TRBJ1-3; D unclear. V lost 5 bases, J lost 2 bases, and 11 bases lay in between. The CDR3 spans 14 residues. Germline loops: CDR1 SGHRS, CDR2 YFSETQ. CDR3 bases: TGCGCCAGCAGTACGGGTAGCACTGGAAACACCATATATTTT. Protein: CASSTGSTGNTIYF.

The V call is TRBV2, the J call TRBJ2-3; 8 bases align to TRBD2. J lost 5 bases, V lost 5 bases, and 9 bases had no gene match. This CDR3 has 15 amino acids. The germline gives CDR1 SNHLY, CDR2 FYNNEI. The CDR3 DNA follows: TGTGCCAGCAGTCCCCGCAGCGGGGGTGGAGATACGCAGTATTTT. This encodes CASSPRSGGGDTQYF.

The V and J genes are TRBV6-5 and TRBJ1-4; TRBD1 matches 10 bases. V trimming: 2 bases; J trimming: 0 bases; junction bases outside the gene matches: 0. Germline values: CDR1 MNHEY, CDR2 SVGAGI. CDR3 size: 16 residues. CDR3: CASSYGTGATNEKLFF. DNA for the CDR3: TGTGCCAGCAGTTACGGGACAGGGGCAACTAATGAAAAACTGTTTTTT.

CDR3 sequence: CASSLAMKPNTEAFF. CDR3 in DNA: TGCGCCAGCAGCTTGGCCATGAAGCCGAACACTGAAGCTTTCTTT. The chain is built from TRBV5-1 and TRBJ1-1, with D unclear. The V and J ends lost 0 bases and 1 base respectively, with 10 bases between them. The CDR3 runs to 15 residues. Germline loops: CDR1 SGHRS, CDR2 YFSETQ.